This entry is about one T cell receptor beta chain. TCRdb keeps only in-frame clones here, not all; method: immunoSEQ multiplex PCR. Of fewer than 850,000 clones detected, 90% to 97% appear once; the ten largest clones hold approximately 0.2%. Naive CD8 cells, CD45RO-negative and positively selected for CCR7, excluded terminally differentiated effector memory CD45RA+ cells. There are 15 residues in the CDR3. Germline V lookup: CDR1 SGHTA, CDR2 FQGTGA. V was clipped by 2 bases and J by 5 bases, with 12 bases between them. These data originate in a study of shared clonotypes between healthy human individuals.

Sequencing was performed on naive CD8+ T cells sorted from blood. The chain carries TRBV7-3 and TRBJ2-2; D is possibly TRBD1 (5 bases). This receptor was obtained from a man aged 25 to 40 in good health. The CDR3 is CASSLGQGVTGELFF. DNA for the CDR3: TGTGCCAGCAGCTTAGGGCAGGGCGTGACCGGGGAGCTGTTTTTT.